This T cell receptor (beta chain) was obtained from a study of blood T cell repertoires in COVID-19. Background on the study: Donors in the United States, Italy and Spain gave samples during acute or convalescent COVID-19.

Here immunoSEQ multiplex PCR was the method, and the copy in TCRdb shows in-frame clones only, minus some. This sample has some 300,000 clones, with about nine tenths found just once. CDR3 length equals 14 residues. V lost 1 base, J lost 2 bases, and 9 bases lay in between. Germline V CDR1 and CDR2: SGHTA, FQGNSA. This TCR derives from a woman between 50 and 59 years old with COVID-19, enrolled during active disease. The chain carries TRBV7-2 and TRBJ2-7; D is possibly TRBD2 (5 bases). Sequenced: peripheral blood. CDR3 in DNA: TGTGCCAGCAGCTTAGTAACCGGGGCCTACGAGCAGTACTTC. Protein product: CASSLVTGAYEQYF.